The 16 T cell receptor beta chains below all came from one sample that was sequenced in a study of T cell responses to AZD1222 COVID-19 vaccine. Clones were sequenced by immunoSEQ multiplex PCR, and TCRdb holds only the in-frame ones, with some missing. Of 150,000 to 200,000 clones in the sample, roughly nine tenths were seen once. The sequences come from peripheral blood, collected 28 days after the second AZD1222 dose. The origin of the receptors is an adult who received the AZD1222 COVID-19 vaccine.

The rearrangement uses TRBV6-5 and TRBJ2-3; D may be TRBD2 (5 bases). Looked up from germline, CDR1 is MNHEY and CDR2 is SVGAGI. The CDR3 is 13 residues long. The V and J ends lost 6 bases and 4 bases respectively, with 11 bases between them. The CDR3 here is CASRVLLADTQYF. Here the CDR3 DNA reads TGTGCCAGCAGAGTCTTACTAGCAGATACGCAGTATTTT.

This rearrangement joins TRBV7-9 to TRBJ1-1, with 9 positions matching TRBD1. The CDR3 runs to 14 residues. Looked up from germline, CDR1 is SEHNR and CDR2 is FQNEAQ (reference sequence). The junction had 3 bases not matched to a gene; V was cut back by 2 bases and J by 5 bases. CDR3 bases: TGTGCCAGCAGCTTAAGGACAGGGGAGACTGAAGCTTTCTTT. Encoded protein: CASSLRTGETEAFF.

Here the CDR3 reads CASSQDQGSEQYF. The CDR3 DNA reads TGCGCCAGCAGCCAAGATCAAGGGAGCGAGCAGTACTTC. The chain employs TRBV4-3 and TRBJ2-7; tentative D call: TRBD2 (5 bases). This CDR3 comprises 13 residues. CDR1 and CDR2 from the germline V gene are LGHNA and YSLEER. V shed 0 bases and J shed 6 bases, with 9 bases lying between them.

This chain joins TRBV2 and TRBJ1-2; D gene unclear. The CDR3 spans 18 residues. Germline CDR1 and CDR2: SNHLY and FYNNEI. The V end was cut by 6 bases, the J end by 8 bases, with 31 bases between. This CDR3 reads CASRPSFLARKEGGGYTF. CDR3 nucleotide sequence: TGTGCCAGCAGGCCCTCGTTCCTGGCGAGGAAGGAAGGTGGAGGCTACACCTTC.

This clone was counted a single time. The rearrangement joins TRBV12-3 or TRBV12-4 to TRBJ2-1, with 8 bases matching TRBD1. The junction had 9 bases not matched to a gene; V was cut back by 7 bases and J by 10 bases. The CDR3 sequence is 13 residues long. Here the CDR3 reads CASNDRGGEEQFF. In nucleotides, the CDR3 is TGTGCCAGCAACGACAGGGGTGGGGAGGAGCAGTTCTTC.

The chain joins TRBV7-9 to TRBJ1-2, with a tentative D call TRBD1 (5 bases). V lost 3 bases to trimming and J lost 7 bases, with 15 bases between them. The CDR3 covers 14 residues. Germline lookup yields CDR1 SEHNR and CDR2 FQNEAQ (reference sequence). CDR3 sequence: CASSFRGLEGGYTF. In DNA form, the CDR3 reads TGTGCCAGCAGCTTCCGGGGGTTAGAGGGTGGCTACACCTTC.

CDR3 region: CAWSGGTVGNYGYTF. The CDR3, as DNA: TGTGCCTGGAGTGGGGGGACCGTCGGTAACTATGGCTACACCTTC. The V and J genes are TRBV30 and TRBJ1-2, with D possibly being TRBD1 (5 bases). Germline V lookup: CDR1 GTSNPN, CDR2 SVGIG (reference sequence). V gave up 1 base and J gave up 1 base, with 13 bases separating them. This CDR3 contains 15 residues.

This rearrangement joins TRBV5-1 to TRBJ2-5; 9 bases are shared with TRBD2. The CDR3 has 17 amino acids. V dropped 0 bases and J dropped 7; count of bases not matched to a gene: 13. Germline V gives CDR1 SGHRS, CDR2 YFSETQ. The CDR3 coding sequence is TGCGCCAGCAGCTTGGAGGCTAGCGGGGAGATGCTAGGGACCCAGTACTTC. Protein sequence: CASSLEASGEMLGTQYF.

This chain joins TRBV6-1 and TRBJ1-1; D gene unclear. The length of the CDR3 is 12 residues. V dropped 6 bases and J dropped 2 bases, with 7 bases sitting between them. Germline loops: CDR1 MNHNS, CDR2 SASEGT. In DNA, the CDR3 is TGTGCCAGCAGCCGACTAAACACTGAAGCTTTCTTT. Its protein is CASSRLNTEAFF.

CDR3 amino acids: CASSFLAGGANEQFF. As DNA, the CDR3 is TGTGCCAGCAGTTTCCTAGCGGGAGGGGCCAATGAGCAGTTCTTC. The chain has TRBV6-5 and TRBJ2-1; TRBD2 matches at 12 bases. The V segment lost 4 bases and the J segment 6 bases; nucleotides outside the gene matches: 4. The CDR3 has 15 amino acids. In germline, CDR1 is MNHEY, CDR2 SVGAGI.

The chain combines TRBV2 with TRBJ1-5, with 10 nucleotides matching TRBD1. CDR3 size: 17 residues. The germline V gene has CDR1 SNHLY and CDR2 FYNNEI. Trimming took 6 bases from V and 1 from J; bases not matched to a gene: 9. This CDR3 reads CASSYPEGQGSNQPQHF. In DNA, the CDR3 is TGTGCCAGCAGCTATCCCGAGGGACAGGGGAGCAATCAGCCCCAGCATTTT.

CDR3 amino acids: CASSLAIGNQPQHF. The CDR3 DNA reads as TGTGCCAGCAGCTTAGCAATAGGTAATCAGCCCCAGCATTTT. The chain couples TRBV7-9 to TRBJ1-5; no clear D. The length of the CDR3 is 14 residues. Trimming shortened V by 0 bases and J by 4 bases, and 7 bases separated the two germline ends. Germline CDR1 is SEHNR and CDR2 is FQNEAQ (reference sequence).

The chain combines TRBV6-5 with TRBJ1-2, with D unresolved. CDR3 length equals 14 residues. The V gene lost 5 bases and the J gene lost 2 bases, with 12 bases spanning the gap. From germline, CDR1 is MNHEY and CDR2 SVGAGI. CDR3 DNA: TGTGCCAGCAGTCGGGGTCAGGTCAACTATGGCTACACCTTC. This sequence encodes CASSRGQVNYGYTF.

The CDR3 spells CASSEVSPGDGYTF. CDR3 coding DNA: TGTGCCAGCAGTGAAGTTTCTCCGGGCGATGGCTACACCTTC. The genes are TRBV6-1 and TRBJ1-2; D ambiguous. Trimming shortened V by 1 base and J by 6 bases, and 12 bases separated the two germline ends. The germline V gene has CDR1 MNHNS and CDR2 SASEGT. This CDR3 contains 14 residues.

The chain has TRBV6-4 and TRBJ2-2; D not certain. In germline, CDR1 is MRHNA, CDR2 SNTAGT. Trimming shortened V by 2 bases and J by 2 bases, and 9 bases separated the two germline ends. The CDR3 loop spans 15 amino acids. CDR3 protein: CASSDVASNTGELFF. The CDR3 DNA reads as TGTGCCAGCAGTGACGTGGCTTCAAACACCGGGGAGCTGTTTTTT.

The rearrangement uses TRBV28 and TRBJ1-4, with a possible D match to TRBD1 (5 bases). CDR3 length: 16 amino acids. In germline, CDR1 is MDHEN, CDR2 SYDVKM. The ends were cut back, 2 bases at V and 5 bases at J, with 15 bases in the middle. The CDR3 DNA is TGTGCCAGCAGTTTAAGGCGGACACTCCGGAATGAAAAACTGTTTTTT. This encodes CASSLRRTLRNEKLFF.